These 24 T cell receptor beta chains were all obtained from the same sample, sequenced in a study of T-cell reconstitution after alpha-beta-depleted transplantation in children. The authors prepared the TCRbeta library with unique molecular identifiers. TCRdb reprocessed the PCR reads with MiXCR, giving one entry per CDR3 protein. The sample lists roughly 400,000 distinct CDR3 sequences, approximately 41% seen once, with about 30% in the top ten. The starting material was PBMCs, obtained before TCRalphabeta/CD19-depleted stem cell transplant. The receptors come from a girl aged 2-10 years with aplastic anemia, due to receive a stem cell transplant.

The gene calls are TRBV20-1 and TRBJ2-2, with 10 nucleotides matching TRBD1. With V trimmed by 3 bases and J by 5 bases, 12 bases remained unmatched. This CDR3 has 17 amino acids. The germline V gene encodes CDR1 DFQATT and CDR2 SNEGSKA (reference sequence). In DNA, the CDR3 is TGCAGTGCTAGTCTCGCCGGGACAGGGGTCGAGACCGGGGAGCTGTTTTTT. Amino acid sequence: CSASLAGTGVETGELFF.

The sample holds one count of this clonotype. This chain links TRBV7-8 with TRBJ2-5; no clear D gene. Trimming left V 1 base short and J 7 bases short, with 13 bases between. This CDR3 has 14 amino acids. Per germline, CDR1 SGHVS and CDR2 FQNEAQ. CDR3 sequence: CASSLGSNLVTQYF. The CDR3 DNA reads as TGTGCCAGCAGCTTAGGTTCCAATCTAGTGACCCAGTACTTC.

Regarding this clonotype: Relative to the germline gene, one junction end is altered; a read error may explain this. The J gene is TRBJ2-1, the V gene TRBV5-1; 11 bases map to TRBD2. The CDR3 has 15 amino acids. The germline gives CDR1 SGHRS, CDR2 YFSETQ. DNA of the CDR3: TGCGCCAGCAGCTTAACTAGCGGGAGTGTTAATGAGCAGTCCTTC. Translating gives CASSLTSGSVNEQSF.

In this sample, this clonotype turned up many times. The rearrangement links TRBV5-1 to TRBJ2-5; weak D call: TRBD1 (6 bases). CDR1 SGHRS and CDR2 YFSETQ come from the germline V gene. V was pared by 4 bases and J by 2 bases, with 12 bases between. The CDR3 length is 14 residues. This chain's CDR3 is CASSPGTQQETQYF. CDR3 nucleotide sequence: TGCGCCAGCAGCCCCGGGACACAACAAGAGACCCAGTACTTC.

This clonotype was seen repeatedly, ten times or more. The chain links TRBV7-3 to TRBJ2-2; TRBD2 is a possible D gene (6 bases). Germline V gives CDR1 SGHTA, CDR2 FQGTGA. Trimming took off 5 bases at V and 0 bases at J, with 7 bases between the two ends. This CDR3 has 14 amino acids. CDR3 DNA: TGTGCCAGCAGCGCGGGACCGAACACCGGGGAGCTGTTTTTT. Protein product: CASSAGPNTGELFF.

The chain carries TRBV12-3 or TRBV12-4 and TRBJ1-5; no clear D. Deletions cut 3 bases from V and 5 bases from J, with 11 bases between. This CDR3 comprises 14 residues. CDR3 DNA: TGTGCCAGCAGTTTCGGGGTTAGGGATCAGCCCCAGCATTTT. Protein: CASSFGVRDQPQHF.

To note about this clonotype: A clone one base away is much larger, so this may be a read error. Likely a read error: the CDR3 ends without its conserved phenylalanine or tryptophan. The rearrangement uses TRBV12-3 or TRBV12-4 and TRBJ1-1; unclear D gene. The CDR3 sequence is 13 residues long. V gave up 3 bases and J gave up 3 bases, with 8 bases separating them. The CDR3 reads CASSFFGDTEAFY. The CDR3 nucleotides read TGTGCCAGCAGTTTTTTCGGAGACACTGAAGCTTTCTAT.

At least ten counts were recorded for this clonotype. The V and J genes are TRBV11-2 and TRBJ2-4; D unresolved. CDR1 and CDR2 (germline): SGHAT, FQNNGV. Trimming cost V 2 bases and J 0 bases, with 17 bases left between them. The CDR3 is 18 amino acids. The DNA for the CDR3 is TGTGCCAGCAGCTTAAACTATGACACGTTTCTAGCCAAAAACATTCAGTACTTC. Its translation is CASSLNYDTFLAKNIQYF.

This clonotype was seen only a few times. The chain joins TRBV6-5 to TRBJ2-2, with D tentatively TRBD1 or TRBD2 (5 bases each). The CDR3 length is 13 residues. Trimming stripped 8 bases from V and 4 bases from J, with 11 bases between. Germline CDR1 reads MNHEY; CDR2 reads SVGAGI. The CDR3 protein is CASRGAATGELFF. CDR3 coding DNA: TGTGCCAGCCGAGGGGCCGCCACCGGGGAGCTGTTTTTT.

The chain employs TRBV6-5 and TRBJ1-1; D uncertain. Germline V gene lookup returns CDR1 MNHEY and CDR2 SVGAGI. The V end lost 7 bases, the J end lost 2 bases, and 8 bases lay between the germline ends. The CDR3 covers 12 residues. CDR3 amino acids: CASTTANTEAFF. The CDR3 nucleotides read TGTGCCAGCACAACAGCAAACACTGAAGCTTTCTTT.

The rearrangement links TRBV27 to TRBJ2-5; 7 nucleotides line up with TRBD2. The CDR3 has 15 amino acids. V lost 8 bases, J lost 5 bases, and 14 bases stayed unmatched. Germline V lookup: CDR1 MNHEY, CDR2 SMNVEV (reference sequence). CDR3: CASAAGDLAAETQYF. The DNA of the CDR3 is TGTGCCAGCGCCGCGGGCGACCTAGCGGCGGAGACCCAGTACTTC.

The chain employs TRBV4-1 and TRBJ2-7; no reliable D call. With 1 base removed from V and 5 bases from J, the gap between germline ends came to 9 bases. The CDR3 runs to 13 residues. Germline CDR1 reads MGHRA; CDR2 reads YSYEKL. The CDR3 reads CASSQGVTNEQYF. CDR3 sequence (DNA): TGCGCCAGCAGCCAAGGGGTGACGAACGAGCAGTACTTC.

This clonotype was recorded at least ten times. One end of the junction is discordant with germline, which a read error may explain. The chain joins TRBV9 to TRBJ1-5, with D unclear. The CDR3 runs 13 residues. Per germline, CDR1 SGDLS and CDR2 YYNGEE. CDR3 in amino acids: CASSVGSNQPQHF. CDR3 DNA: TGTGCCAGCAGTGTAGGAAGTAATCAGCCCCAGCATTTT.

This clonotype has ten or more counts. The chain combines TRBV18 with TRBJ1-4; tentatively, D is TRBD1 (6 bases). V lost 1 base and J lost 3, with 6 bases in between. Germline CDR1 and CDR2: KGHSH and LQKENI. The CDR3 totals 14 residues. CDR3 sequence (DNA): TGTGCCAGCTCACCACAGGGGGCTAATGAAAAACTGTTTTTT. The encoded protein is CASSPQGANEKLFF. Looking up the rest from reference TRBV18 and TRBJ1-4 gives the full variable domain: NAGVMQNPRHLVRRRGQEARLRCSPMKGHSHVYWYRQLPEEGLKFMVYLQKENIIDESGMPKERFSAEFPKEGPSILRIQQVVRGDSAAYFCASSPQGANEKLFFGSGTQLSVL.

In this sample, this clonotype turned up a few times. The rearrangement joins TRBV4-1 to TRBJ1-4, with D perhaps TRBD1 (6 bases). This CDR3 has 17 amino acids. The germline gives CDR1 MGHRA, CDR2 YSYEKL. V lost 2 bases to trimming and J lost 3 bases, with 16 bases between them. CDR3 nucleotides: TGCGCCAGCAGCCAACTACCGACAGGCCGACCTAATGAAAAACTGTTTTTT. Amino acid sequence: CASSQLPTGRPNEKLFF.

This clonotype was seen a few times. The chain carries TRBV20-1 and TRBJ2-1; no clear D gene. V shed 7 bases and J shed 5 bases, with 15 bases lying between them. This CDR3 comprises 13 residues. Germline CDR1 DFQATT, CDR2 SNEGSKA (reference sequence). The CDR3 loop reads CSERTVPNNEQFF. CDR3 DNA sequence: TGCAGTGAGAGAACAGTCCCTAACAATGAGCAGTTCTTC.

The CDR3, as DNA: TGCAGTGCTAGGGTACGGGGGCTGGTGAACACTGAAGCTTTCTTT. This encodes CSARVRGLVNTEAFF. The J gene is TRBJ1-1, the V gene TRBV20-1; D perhaps matches TRBD1 (6 bases). CDR1 is DFQATT and CDR2 is SNEGSKA in the germline V gene (reference sequence). The V end lost 3 bases, the J end lost 0 bases, and 14 bases lay between the germline ends. The CDR3 is 15 amino acids.

In its sample, this clonotype was seen many times. The V and J genes are TRBV20-1 and TRBJ2-6, with 10 bases lining up with TRBD2. The CDR3 length is 16 residues. CDR1 is DFQATT and CDR2 is SNEGSKA in the germline V gene (reference sequence). V was pared by 3 bases and J by 3 bases, with 5 bases of the junction left unmatched. In DNA, the CDR3 is TGCAGTGCTAGGGCTAGCGGGAGAAGTGGGGCCAACGTCCTGACTTTC. Residues: CSARASGRSGANVLTF.

The CDR3 DNA follows: TGTGCCACCAGTGAGATTTCGGGCTCTGGGGCCAACGTCCTGACTTTC. Its translation: CATSEISGSGANVLTF. The V gene is TRBV24-1, the J gene TRBJ2-6; D unclear. Germline V gives CDR1 KGHDR, CDR2 SFDVKD. The CDR3 has 16 amino acids. V was clipped by 4 bases and J by 0 bases, with 9 bases between them.

The rearrangement links TRBV7-9 to TRBJ2-3; D is unresolved. The CDR3 runs 15 residues. Deletions cut 6 bases from V and 2 bases from J, with 15 bases between. CDR1 is SEHNR and CDR2 is FQNEAQ in the germline V gene (reference sequence). The CDR3 DNA reads TGTGCCAGCAGGCACGGCCCGGCCCCCACAGATACGCAGTATTTT. Amino acid sequence: CASRHGPAPTDTQYF.

This rearrangement joins TRBV5-5 to TRBJ2-3; D is possibly TRBD1 or TRBD2 (5 bases each). Germline CDR1 SGHKS, CDR2 YYEKEE (reference sequence). V was trimmed by 4 bases and J by 6 bases, leaving 18 bases between them. The CDR3 is 15 amino acids. CDR3: CASSEGQSRVDTQYF. CDR3 DNA: TGTGCCAGCAGCGAGGGGCAGTCCAGGGTGGATACGCAGTATTTT.

This sequence joins TRBV20-1 and TRBJ2-1; D remains unclear. CDR1 and CDR2 from the germline V gene are DFQATT and SNEGSKA (reference sequence). Trimming removed 3 bases from V and 5 bases from J, with 14 bases in between. This CDR3 has 14 residues. The CDR3 is CSARSRGYNNEQFF. CDR3 sequence (DNA): TGCAGTGCTAGGAGTCGAGGATACAACAATGAGCAGTTCTTC.

The CDR3, as DNA: TGTGCCACCATCTCGGAGGGCCCTAGCGGGAGCAATGAGCAGTTCTTC. The encoded protein is CATISEGPSGSNEQFF. The chain has TRBV15 and TRBJ2-1; 10 nucleotides agree with TRBD2. Trimming took 7 bases from V and 6 from J; bases not matched to a gene: 12. The CDR3 consists of 16 residues. Germline V CDR1 and CDR2: LNHNV, YYDKDF (reference sequence).

This clonotype was counted a few times. The chain couples TRBV5-6 to TRBJ2-5; D tentatively reads TRBD1 or TRBD2 (5 bases each). The germline V gene encodes CDR1 SGHDT and CDR2 YYEEEE. This CDR3 region has 15 residues. V lost 2 bases and J 5 bases, leaving 16 bases between the germline ends. DNA for the CDR3: TGTGCCAGCAGCTTCAGGGTCTTAGGCGGGGAGACCCAGTACTTC. Translating gives CASSFRVLGGETQYF.